The 2 T cell receptor beta chains reported below all come from one sample, sequenced in a study of CD8+ T cells in alopecia areata. cDNA prepared by RNA extraction and subsequent reverse transcription served as the template for sequencing. Libraries were prepared by immunoSEQ multiplex PCR; TCRdb keeps only in-frame clonotypes and omits some of them. Of some 170,000 clones listed, 59% are singletons. Source: CD4+ T cells sorted from blood, taken at week 0. These receptors were obtained from a human donor with alopecia areata.

This chain connects TRBV30 to TRBJ2-7, with a tentative D call TRBD1 (6 bases). Germline V gene lookup returns CDR1 GTSNPN and CDR2 SVGIG (reference sequence). CDR3 length: 13 residues. Trimming left V 1 base short and J 3 bases short, with 10 bases between. This CDR3 is CAWSGTVFYEQYF. DNA for the CDR3: TGTGCCTGGAGTGGGACAGTTTTCTACGAGCAGTACTTC.

This chain links TRBV30 with TRBJ1-2; the D is unclear. Germline loops: CDR1 GTSNPN, CDR2 SVGIG (reference sequence). CDR3 size: 12 residues. The V and J ends lost 3 bases and 6 bases respectively, with 11 bases between them. CDR3 nucleotide sequence: TGTGCCTGGAGCGCTACCCCCCATGGCTACACCTTC. Residues: CAWSATPHGYTF.